This T cell receptor (beta chain) was obtained from a study of blood T cell repertoires in COVID-19. Study at large: Sites across the United States, Italy and Spain contributed samples from acute and convalescent COVID-19. Sources were T cells, B-cell-depleted T cells, or PBMCs; the material itself was cDNA or gDNA.

Original handling: Cell counts per sample came from amplifying reference gene primers. Sequencing was performed with immunoSEQ multiplex PCR; in TCRdb, only in-frame clones are kept and a portion is missing. For V, J and clone size, that table is used; D and trimming come from the DNA. Of 150,000 or so clones in the sample, 75% to 80% were seen once. This clone has a single count. The germline V gene has CDR1 MNHEY and CDR2 SVGEGT. Trimming left V 4 bases short and J 3 bases short, with 10 bases between. The CDR3 sequence is 14 residues long. The TCR originated in a woman aged 45-65 years with active or convalescent COVID-19. Sequenced input: peripheral blood. The chain carries TRBV6-2 or TRBV6-3 and TRBJ2-1; D call uncertain. In DNA, the CDR3 is TGTGCCAGCAGTTTTGAGACTTTCTACAATGAGCAGTTCTTC. Translation gives CASSFETFYNEQFF.